What follows describes a single T cell receptor (beta chain). The antigen it binds to is not known. Per-base quality was not reported, and no clone a single base away is much larger than it. Library preparation used the immunoSEQ multiplex PCR assay. The authors processed their data as follows. A statistical classification framework was built for diagnosing cytomegalovirus status from the catalog of TCR beta chain sequences. Here the immuneACCESS table is served through TCRdb, limited to in-frame sequences with V and J called. Missing clones are a known gap in these copies; in checked studies unresolved V genes cover under half, and the rest lacks a known reason. That table gives V, J and clone size, and the DNA gave D and trimming. The sample table holds 100,000 to 150,000 clones, of which roughly nine tenths were seen once. The top ten hold about 1.1% of the sample. The donors belonged to the validation cohort of about 130 subjects, which was separate from the 666-subject first cohort.

This record comes from a study of cytomegalovirus exposure and HLA in healthy donors listed by TCRdb under 2017. For the study in its entirety: According to a later analysis, one platform produced both the 110 or so validation repertoires and the 666 repertoires of the first cohort. The aim of the study was to test whether cataloging public T cell receptors could identify signatures of past pathogen exposure. In addition to the first cohort of hundreds of subjects, a separate validation cohort of 130 or so different subjects was used. To predict cytomegalovirus infection status, the study combined high-throughput TCR immunosequencing, statistical association of individual TCRs with disease status, and machine learning.

Here is what the overall study found, with its caveats: In a later analysis, TCRs clustered in the first cohort were found to also tend to co-occur in the roughly 110 validation repertoires, with 94% of cluster scores above 0. A total of roughly 160 TCR beta chains were listed by the study as associated with cytomegalovirus. All 120 repertoires were used to score co-occurrence in the validation cohort in a later analysis, because that analysis had no HLA typing for the cohort. In vitro tests confirmed that a few of the cytomegalovirus-associated TCR beta chains recognize cytomegalovirus antigens. Across donors, most TCR sequences were observed very rarely, whereas some public TCRs were present in many individuals. The classifier was reported to diagnose cytomegalovirus status with high specificity and sensitivity in both the original and validation cohorts. It was suggested by the authors that the approach could potentially be generalized to other disease states and immunological phenotypes.

CDR1 and CDR2 were assigned from the germline V gene (reference sequence) as MNHEY and SMNVEV. V sheds 6 bases and J sheds 7 bases, leaving 10 bases between their ends. The CDR3 starts with the cysteine, ends with the phenylalanine, and has 12 residues. Only the CDR3 region is kept as DNA, spanning 36 bases read in frame from base 1. The sample was PBMCs. The chain links TRBV27 with TRBJ2-4, with the D gene not confidently named. The receptor's source is a young woman in good health and CMV-seronegative. Here the CDR3 is given as CASRSGSNIQYF. The DNA sequence reads TGTGCCAGCAGGTCCGGTAGCAACATTCAGTACTTC.